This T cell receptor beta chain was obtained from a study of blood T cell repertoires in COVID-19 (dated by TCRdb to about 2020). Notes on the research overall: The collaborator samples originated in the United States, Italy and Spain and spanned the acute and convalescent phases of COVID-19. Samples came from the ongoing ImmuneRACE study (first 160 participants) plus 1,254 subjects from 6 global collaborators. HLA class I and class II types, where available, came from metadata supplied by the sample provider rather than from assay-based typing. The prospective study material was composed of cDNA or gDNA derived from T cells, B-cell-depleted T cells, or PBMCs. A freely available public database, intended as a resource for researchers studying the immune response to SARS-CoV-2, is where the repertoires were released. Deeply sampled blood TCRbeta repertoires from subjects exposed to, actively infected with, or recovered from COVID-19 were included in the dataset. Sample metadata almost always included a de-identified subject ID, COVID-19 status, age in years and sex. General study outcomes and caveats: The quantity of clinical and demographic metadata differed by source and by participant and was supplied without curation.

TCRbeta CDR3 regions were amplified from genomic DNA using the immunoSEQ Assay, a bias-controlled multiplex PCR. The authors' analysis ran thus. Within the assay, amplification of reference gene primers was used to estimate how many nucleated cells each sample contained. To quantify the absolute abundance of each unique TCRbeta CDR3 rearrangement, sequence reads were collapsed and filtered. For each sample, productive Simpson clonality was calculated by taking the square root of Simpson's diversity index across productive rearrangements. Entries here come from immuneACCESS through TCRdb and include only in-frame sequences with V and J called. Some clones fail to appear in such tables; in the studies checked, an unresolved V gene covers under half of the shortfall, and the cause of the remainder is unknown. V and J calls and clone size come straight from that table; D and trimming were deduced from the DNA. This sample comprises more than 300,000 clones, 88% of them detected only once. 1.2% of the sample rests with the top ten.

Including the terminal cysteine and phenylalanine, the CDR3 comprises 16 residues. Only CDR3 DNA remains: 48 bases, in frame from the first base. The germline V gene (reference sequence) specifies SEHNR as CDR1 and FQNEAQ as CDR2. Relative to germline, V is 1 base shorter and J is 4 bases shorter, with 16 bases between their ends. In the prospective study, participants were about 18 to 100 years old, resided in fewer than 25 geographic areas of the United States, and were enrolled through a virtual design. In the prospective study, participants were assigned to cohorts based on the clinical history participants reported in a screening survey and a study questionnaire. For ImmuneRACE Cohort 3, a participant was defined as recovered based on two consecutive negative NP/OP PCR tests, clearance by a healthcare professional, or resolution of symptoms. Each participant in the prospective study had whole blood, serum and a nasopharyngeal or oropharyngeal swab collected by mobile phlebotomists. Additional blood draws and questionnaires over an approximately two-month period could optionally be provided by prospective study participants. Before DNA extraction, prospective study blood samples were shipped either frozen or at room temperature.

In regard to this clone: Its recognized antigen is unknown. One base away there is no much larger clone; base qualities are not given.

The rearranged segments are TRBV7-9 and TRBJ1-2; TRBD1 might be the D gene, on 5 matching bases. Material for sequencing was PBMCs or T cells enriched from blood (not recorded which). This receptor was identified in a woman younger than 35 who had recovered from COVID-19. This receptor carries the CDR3 CASSLGGTHTLYGYTF. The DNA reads TGTGCCAGCAGCTTAGGTGGGACTCACACACTCTATGGCTACACCTTC.